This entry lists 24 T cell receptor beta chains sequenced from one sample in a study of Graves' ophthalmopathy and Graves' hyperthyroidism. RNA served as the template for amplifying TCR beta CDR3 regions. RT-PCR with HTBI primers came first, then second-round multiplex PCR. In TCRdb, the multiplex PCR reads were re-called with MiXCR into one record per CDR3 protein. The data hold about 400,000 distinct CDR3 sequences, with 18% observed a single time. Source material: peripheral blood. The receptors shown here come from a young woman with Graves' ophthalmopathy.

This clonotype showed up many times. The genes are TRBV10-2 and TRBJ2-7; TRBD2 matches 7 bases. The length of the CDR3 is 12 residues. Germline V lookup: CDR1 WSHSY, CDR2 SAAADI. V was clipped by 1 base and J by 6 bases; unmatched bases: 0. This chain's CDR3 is CASSEWTSEQYF. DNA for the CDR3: TGCGCCAGCAGTGAGTGGACTAGCGAGCAGTACTTC.

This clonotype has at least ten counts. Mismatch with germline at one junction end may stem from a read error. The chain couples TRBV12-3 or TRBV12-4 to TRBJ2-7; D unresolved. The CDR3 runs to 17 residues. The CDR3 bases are TGTGCCAGCAGACTAACTCCGGCCCCACCGAGCTCCTACGGGCAGTACTTC. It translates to CASRLTPAPPSSYGQYF.

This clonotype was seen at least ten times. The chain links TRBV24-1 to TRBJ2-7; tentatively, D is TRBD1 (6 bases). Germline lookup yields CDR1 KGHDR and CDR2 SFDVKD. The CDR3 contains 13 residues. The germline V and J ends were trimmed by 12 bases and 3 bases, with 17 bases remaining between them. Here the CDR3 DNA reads TGTGCCGCCTCAGGGGCCCCATTCTACGAGCAGTACTTC. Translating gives CAASGAPFYEQYF.

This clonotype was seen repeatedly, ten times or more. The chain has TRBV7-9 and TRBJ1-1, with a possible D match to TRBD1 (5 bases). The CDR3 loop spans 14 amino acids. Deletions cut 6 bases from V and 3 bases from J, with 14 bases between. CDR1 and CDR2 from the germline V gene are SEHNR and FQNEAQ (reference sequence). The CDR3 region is CASRGEGGDTEAFF. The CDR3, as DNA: TGTGCCAGCAGGGGTGAGGGAGGGGACACTGAAGCTTTCTTT.

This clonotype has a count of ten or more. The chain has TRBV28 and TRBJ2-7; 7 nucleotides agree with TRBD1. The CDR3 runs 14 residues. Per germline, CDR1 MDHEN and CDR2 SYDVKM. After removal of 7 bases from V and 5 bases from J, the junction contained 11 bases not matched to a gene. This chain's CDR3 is CASKFRTGLHEQYF. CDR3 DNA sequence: TGTGCCAGCAAGTTTAGGACAGGTCTACACGAGCAGTACTTC.

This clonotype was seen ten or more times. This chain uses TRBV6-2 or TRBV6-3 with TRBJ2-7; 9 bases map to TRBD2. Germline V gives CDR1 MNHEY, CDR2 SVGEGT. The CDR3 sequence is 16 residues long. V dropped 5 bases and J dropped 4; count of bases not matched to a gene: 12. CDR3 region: CASSPAGGAGVYEQYF. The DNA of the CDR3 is TGTGCCAGCAGTCCTGCGGGAGGGGCGGGAGTGTACGAGCAGTACTTC.

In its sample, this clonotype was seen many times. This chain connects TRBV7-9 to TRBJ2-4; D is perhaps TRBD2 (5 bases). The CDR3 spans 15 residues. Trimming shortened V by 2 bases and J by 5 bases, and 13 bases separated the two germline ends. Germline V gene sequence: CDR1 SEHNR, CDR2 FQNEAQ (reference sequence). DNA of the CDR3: TGTGCCAGCAGCTTATTTGAGGGCGAGGAAAACATTCAGTACTTC. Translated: CASSLFEGEENIQYF.

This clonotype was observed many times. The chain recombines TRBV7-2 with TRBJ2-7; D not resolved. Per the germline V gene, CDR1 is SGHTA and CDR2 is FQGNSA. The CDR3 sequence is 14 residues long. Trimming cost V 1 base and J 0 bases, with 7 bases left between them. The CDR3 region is CASSLDGNSYEQYF. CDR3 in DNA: TGTGCCAGCAGCTTAGACGGAAACTCCTACGAGCAGTACTTC.

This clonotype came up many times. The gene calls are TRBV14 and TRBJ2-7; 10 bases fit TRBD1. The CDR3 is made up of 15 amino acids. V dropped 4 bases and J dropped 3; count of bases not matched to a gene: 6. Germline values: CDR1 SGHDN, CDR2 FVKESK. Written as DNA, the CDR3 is TGTGCCAGCAGCCCTGGACAGGGGGTTTACTACGAGCAGTACTTC. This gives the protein CASSPGQGVYYEQYF.

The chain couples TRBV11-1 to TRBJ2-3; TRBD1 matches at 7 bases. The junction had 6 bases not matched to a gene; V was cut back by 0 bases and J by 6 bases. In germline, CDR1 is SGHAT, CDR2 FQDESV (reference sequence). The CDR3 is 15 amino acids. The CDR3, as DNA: TGTGCCAGCAGCTTAGCGCCGATAGGGGGCGATACGCAGTATTTT. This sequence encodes CASSLAPIGGDTQYF.

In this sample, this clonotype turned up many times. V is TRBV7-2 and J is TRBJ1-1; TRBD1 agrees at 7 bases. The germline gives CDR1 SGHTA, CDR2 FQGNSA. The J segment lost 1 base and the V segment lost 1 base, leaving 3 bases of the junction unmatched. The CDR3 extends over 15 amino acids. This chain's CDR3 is CASSLVGTENTEAFF. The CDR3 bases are TGTGCCAGCAGCTTAGTTGGGACAGAGAACACTGAAGCTTTCTTT.

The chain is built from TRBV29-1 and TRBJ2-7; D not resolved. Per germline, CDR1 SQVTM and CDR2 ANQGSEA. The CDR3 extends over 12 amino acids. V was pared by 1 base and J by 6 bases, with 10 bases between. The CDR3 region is CSVEGYTGEQYF. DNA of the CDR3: TGCAGCGTTGAAGGTTACACGGGCGAGCAGTACTTC.

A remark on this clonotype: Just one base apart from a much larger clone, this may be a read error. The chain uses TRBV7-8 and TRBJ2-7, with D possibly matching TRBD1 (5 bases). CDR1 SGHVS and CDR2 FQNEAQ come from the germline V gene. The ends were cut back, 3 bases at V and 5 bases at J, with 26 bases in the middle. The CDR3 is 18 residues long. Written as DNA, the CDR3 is TGTGCCAGCAGCTTTCTCTGGGGCACAGTGGGCACCGAGAACGAGCAGTACTTC. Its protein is CASSFLWGTVGTENEQYF.

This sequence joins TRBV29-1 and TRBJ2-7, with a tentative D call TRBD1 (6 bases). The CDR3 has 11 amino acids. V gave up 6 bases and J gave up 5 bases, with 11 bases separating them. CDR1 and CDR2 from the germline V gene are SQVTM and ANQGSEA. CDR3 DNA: TGCAGCGTAGCACAGGGCCACGAGCAGTACTTC. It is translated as CSVAQGHEQYF.

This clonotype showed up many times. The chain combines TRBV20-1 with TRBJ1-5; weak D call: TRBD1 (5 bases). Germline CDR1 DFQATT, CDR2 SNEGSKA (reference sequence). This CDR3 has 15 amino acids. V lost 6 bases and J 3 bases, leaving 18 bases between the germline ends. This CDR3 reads CSAIDSGHLNQPQHF. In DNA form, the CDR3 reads TGCAGTGCCATCGACTCCGGACACCTCAATCAGCCCCAGCATTTT.

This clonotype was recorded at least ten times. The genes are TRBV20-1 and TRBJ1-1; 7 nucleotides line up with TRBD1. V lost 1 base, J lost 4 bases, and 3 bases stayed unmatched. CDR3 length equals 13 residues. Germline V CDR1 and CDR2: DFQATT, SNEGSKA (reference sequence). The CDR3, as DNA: TGCAGTGCTAGAGCGGACAGGAGCACTGAAGCTTTCTTT. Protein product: CSARADRSTEAFF.

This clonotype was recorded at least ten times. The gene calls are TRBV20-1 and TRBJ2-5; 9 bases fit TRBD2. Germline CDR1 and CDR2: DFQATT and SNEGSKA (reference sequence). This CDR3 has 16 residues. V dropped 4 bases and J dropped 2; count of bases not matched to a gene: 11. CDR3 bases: TGCAGTGCTATTGTCCCGACTAGCGGTCTGCAAGAGACCCAGTACTTC. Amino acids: CSAIVPTSGLQETQYF.

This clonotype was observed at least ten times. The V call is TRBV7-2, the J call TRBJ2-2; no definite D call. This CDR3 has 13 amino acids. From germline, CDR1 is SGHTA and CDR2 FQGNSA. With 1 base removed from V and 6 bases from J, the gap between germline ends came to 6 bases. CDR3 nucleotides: TGTGCCAGCAGCTTAGGTGTACCCGGGGAGCTGTTTTTT. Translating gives CASSLGVPGELFF.

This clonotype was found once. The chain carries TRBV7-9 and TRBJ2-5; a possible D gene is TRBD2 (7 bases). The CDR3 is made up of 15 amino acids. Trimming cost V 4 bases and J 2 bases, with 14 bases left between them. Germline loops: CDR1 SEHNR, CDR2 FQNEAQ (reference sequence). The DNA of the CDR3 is TGTGCCAGCAGCTCGAGGCGGGGGCCTCAAGAGACCCAGTACTTC. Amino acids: CASSSRRGPQETQYF.

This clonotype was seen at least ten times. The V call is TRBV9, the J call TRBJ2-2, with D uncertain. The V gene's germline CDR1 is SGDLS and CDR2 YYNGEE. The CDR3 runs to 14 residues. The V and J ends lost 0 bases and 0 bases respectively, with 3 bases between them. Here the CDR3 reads CASSVGPNTGELFF. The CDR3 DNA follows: TGTGCCAGCAGCGTAGGTCCGAACACCGGGGAGCTGTTTTTT.

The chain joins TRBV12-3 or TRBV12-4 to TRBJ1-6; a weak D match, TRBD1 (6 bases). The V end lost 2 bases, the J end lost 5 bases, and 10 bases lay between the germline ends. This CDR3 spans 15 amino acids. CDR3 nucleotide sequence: TGTGCCAGCAGTTTACAGACAGGCAATAATTCACCCCTCCACTTT. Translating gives CASSLQTGNNSPLHF.

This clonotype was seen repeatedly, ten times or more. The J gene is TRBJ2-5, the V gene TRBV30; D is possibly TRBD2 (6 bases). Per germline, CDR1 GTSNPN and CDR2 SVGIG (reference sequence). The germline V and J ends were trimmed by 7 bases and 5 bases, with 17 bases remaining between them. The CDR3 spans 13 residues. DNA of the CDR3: TGTGCCTACTCCCCTGGACTACGGGAGACCCAGTACTTC. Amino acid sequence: CAYSPGLRETQYF.

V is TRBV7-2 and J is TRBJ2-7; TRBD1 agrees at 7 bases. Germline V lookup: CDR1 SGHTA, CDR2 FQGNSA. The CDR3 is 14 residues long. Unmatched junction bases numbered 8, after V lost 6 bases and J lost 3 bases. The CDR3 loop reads CASRTNRGFYEQYF. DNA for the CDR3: TGTGCCAGCAGAACGAACAGGGGTTTCTACGAGCAGTACTTC.

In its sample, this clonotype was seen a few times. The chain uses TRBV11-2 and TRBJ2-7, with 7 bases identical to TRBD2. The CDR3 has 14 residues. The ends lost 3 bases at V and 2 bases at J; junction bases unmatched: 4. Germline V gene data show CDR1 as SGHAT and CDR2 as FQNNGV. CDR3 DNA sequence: TGTGCCAGCAGCTTCACTAGCGAAGCCTACGAGCAGTACTTC. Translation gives CASSFTSEAYEQYF.